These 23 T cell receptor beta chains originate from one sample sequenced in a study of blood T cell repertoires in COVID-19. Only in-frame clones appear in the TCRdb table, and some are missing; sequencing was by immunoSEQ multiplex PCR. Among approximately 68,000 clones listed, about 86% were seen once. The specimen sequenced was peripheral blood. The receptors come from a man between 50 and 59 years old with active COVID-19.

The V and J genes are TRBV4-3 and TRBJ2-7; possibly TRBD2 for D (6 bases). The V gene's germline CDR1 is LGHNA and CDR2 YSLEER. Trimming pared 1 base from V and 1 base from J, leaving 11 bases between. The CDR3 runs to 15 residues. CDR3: CASSQASGLSYEQYF. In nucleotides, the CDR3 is TGCGCCAGCAGCCAAGCCAGTGGACTATCCTACGAGCAGTACTTC.

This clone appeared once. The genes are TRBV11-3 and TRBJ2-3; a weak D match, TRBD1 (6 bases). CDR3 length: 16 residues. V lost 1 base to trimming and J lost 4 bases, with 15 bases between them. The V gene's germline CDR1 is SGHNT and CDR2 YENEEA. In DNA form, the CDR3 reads TGTGCCAGCAGCTTAGGCCGGACAGTCGAATCAGATACGCAGTATTTT. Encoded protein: CASSLGRTVESDTQYF.

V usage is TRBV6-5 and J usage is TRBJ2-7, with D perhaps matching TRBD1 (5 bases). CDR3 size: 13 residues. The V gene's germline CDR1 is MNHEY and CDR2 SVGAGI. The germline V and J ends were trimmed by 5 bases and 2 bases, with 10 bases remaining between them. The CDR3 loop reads CASSRQFPYEQYF. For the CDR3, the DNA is TGTGCCAGCAGTCGACAGTTTCCCTACGAGCAGTACTTC.

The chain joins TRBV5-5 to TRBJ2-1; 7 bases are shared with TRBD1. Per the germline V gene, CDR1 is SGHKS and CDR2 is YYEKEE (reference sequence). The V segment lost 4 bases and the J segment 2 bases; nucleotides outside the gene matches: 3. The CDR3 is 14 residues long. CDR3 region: CASSRDSTYNEQFF. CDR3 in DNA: TGTGCCAGCAGCCGGGACAGTACCTACAATGAGCAGTTCTTC.

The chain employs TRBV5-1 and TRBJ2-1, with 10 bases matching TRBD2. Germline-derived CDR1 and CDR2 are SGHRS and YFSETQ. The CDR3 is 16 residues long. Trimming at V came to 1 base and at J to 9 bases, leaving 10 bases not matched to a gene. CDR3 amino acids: CASSLRTSGDGREQFF. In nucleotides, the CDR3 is TGCGCCAGCAGCTTGAGAACTAGCGGGGACGGTCGTGAGCAGTTCTTC.

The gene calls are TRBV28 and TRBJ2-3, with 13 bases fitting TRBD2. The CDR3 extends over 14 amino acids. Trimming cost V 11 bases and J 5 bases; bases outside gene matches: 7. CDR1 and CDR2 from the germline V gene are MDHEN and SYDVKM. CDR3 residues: CAHQLAGGRDTQYF. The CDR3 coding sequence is TGTGCCCATCAACTAGCGGGAGGGAGAGATACGCAGTATTTT. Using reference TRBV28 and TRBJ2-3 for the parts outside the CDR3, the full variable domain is DVKVTQSSRYLVKRTGEKVFLECVQDMDHENMFWYRQDPGLGLRLIYFSYDVKMKEKGDIPEGYSVSREKKERFSLILESASTNQTSMYLCAHQLAGGRDTQYFGPGTRLTVL.

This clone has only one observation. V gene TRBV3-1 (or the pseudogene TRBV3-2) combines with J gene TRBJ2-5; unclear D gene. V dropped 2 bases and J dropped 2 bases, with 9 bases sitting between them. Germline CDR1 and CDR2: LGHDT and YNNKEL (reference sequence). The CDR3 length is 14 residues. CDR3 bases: TGTGCCAGCAGCCAATTCGGAGCTCAAGAGACCCAGTACTTC. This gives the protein CASSQFGAQETQYF.

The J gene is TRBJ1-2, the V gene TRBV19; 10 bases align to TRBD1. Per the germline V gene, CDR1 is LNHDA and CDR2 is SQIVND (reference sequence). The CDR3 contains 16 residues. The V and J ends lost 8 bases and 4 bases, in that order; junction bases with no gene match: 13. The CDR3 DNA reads TGTGCCAGTCAAAAAGTGACAGGGGGCAAGATCTATGGCTACACCTTC. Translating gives CASQKVTGGKIYGYTF.

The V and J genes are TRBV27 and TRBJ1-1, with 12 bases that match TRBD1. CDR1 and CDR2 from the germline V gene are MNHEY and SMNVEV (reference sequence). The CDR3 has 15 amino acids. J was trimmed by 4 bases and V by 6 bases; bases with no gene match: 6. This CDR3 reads CASSKPGQGATEAFF. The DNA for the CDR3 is TGTGCCAGCAGCAAGCCGGGACAGGGGGCCACTGAAGCTTTCTTT.

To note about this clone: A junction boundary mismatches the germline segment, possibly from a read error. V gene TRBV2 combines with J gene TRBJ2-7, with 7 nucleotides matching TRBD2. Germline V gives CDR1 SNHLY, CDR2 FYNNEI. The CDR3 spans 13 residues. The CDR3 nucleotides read TGTGCCAGCAGCGAAGGGACTACCTACGAGCAGTACTTC. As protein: CASSEGTTYEQYF.

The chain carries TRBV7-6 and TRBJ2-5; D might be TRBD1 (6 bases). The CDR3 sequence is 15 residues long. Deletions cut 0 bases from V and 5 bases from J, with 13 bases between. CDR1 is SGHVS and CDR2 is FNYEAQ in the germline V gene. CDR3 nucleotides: TGTGCCAGCAGCTTAGCGCGGTGGGGGCAGGAGACCCAGTACTTC. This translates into CASSLARWGQETQYF. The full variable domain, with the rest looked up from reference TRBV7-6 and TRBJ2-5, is GAGVSQSPRYKVTKRGQDVALRCDPISGHVSLYWYRQALGQGPEFLTYFNYEAQQDKSGLPNDRFSAERPEGSISTLTIQRTEQRDSAMYRCASSLARWGQETQYFGPGTRLLVL.

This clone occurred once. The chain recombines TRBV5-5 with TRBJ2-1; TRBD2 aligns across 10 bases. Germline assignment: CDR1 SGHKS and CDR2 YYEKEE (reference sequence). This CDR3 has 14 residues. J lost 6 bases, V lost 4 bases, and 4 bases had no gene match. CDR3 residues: CASSVTSGVNEQFF. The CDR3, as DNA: TGTGCCAGCAGCGTTACTAGCGGGGTCAATGAGCAGTTCTTC. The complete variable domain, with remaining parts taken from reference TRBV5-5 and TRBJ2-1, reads DAGVTQSPTHLIKTRGQQVTLRCSPISGHKSVSWYQQVLGQGPQFIFQYYEKEERGRGNFPDRFSARQFPNYSSELNVNALLLGDSALYLCASSVTSGVNEQFFGPGTRLTVL.

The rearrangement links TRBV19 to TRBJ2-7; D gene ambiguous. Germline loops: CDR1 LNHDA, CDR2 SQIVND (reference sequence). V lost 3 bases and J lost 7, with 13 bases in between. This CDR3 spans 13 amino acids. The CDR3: CASSIMAPGEQYF. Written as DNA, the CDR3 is TGTGCCAGTAGTATTATGGCCCCAGGAGAGCAGTACTTC.

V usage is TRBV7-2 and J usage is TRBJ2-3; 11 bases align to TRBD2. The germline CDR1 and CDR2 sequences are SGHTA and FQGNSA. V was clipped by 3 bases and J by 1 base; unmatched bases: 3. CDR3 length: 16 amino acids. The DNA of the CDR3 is TGTGCCAGCAGCTTTAGCGGGAGGGCCGGCACAGATACGCAGTATTTT. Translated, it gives CASSFSGRAGTDTQYF. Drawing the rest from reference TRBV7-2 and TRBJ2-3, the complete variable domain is GAGVSQSPSNKVTEKGKDVELRCDPISGHTALYWYRQSLGQGLEFLIYFQGNSAPDKSGLPSDRFSAERTGGSVSTLTIQRTQQEDSAVYLCASSFSGRAGTDTQYFGPGTRLTVL.

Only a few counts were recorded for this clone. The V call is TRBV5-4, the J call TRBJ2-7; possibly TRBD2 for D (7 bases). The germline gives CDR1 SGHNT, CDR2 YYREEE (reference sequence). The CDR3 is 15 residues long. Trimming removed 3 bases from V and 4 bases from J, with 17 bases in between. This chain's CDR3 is CASSSPGGSEYEQYF. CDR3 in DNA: TGTGCCAGCAGCTCCCCGGGGGGCAGCGAGTACGAGCAGTACTTC.

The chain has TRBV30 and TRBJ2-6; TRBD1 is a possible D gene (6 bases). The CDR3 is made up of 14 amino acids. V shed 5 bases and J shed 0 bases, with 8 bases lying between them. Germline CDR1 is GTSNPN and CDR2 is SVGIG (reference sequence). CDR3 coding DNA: TGTGCCTGGGGGGGCCTCTCTGGGGCCAACGTCCTGACTTTC. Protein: CAWGGLSGANVLTF.

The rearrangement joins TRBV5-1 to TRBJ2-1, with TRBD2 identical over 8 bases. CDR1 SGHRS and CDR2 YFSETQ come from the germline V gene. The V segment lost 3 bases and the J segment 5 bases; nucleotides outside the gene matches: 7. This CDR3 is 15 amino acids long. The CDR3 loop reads CASSSQGLENNEQFF. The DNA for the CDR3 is TGCGCCAGCAGCTCCCAGGGACTAGAAAACAATGAGCAGTTCTTC.

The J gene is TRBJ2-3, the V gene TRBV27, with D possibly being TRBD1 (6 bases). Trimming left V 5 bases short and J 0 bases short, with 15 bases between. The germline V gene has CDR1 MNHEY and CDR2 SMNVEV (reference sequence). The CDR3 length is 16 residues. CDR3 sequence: CASSIRTATSTDTQYF. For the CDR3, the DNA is TGTGCCAGCAGTATCCGGACAGCCACTAGCACAGATACGCAGTATTTT.

CDR3 amino acids: CASSLDSHPNYGYTF. The CDR3 DNA sequence: TGCGCCAGCAGCCTGGACTCCCACCCTAACTATGGCTACACCTTC. The V call is TRBV5-1, the J call TRBJ1-2; D ambiguous. The CDR3 extends over 15 amino acids. Per germline, CDR1 SGHRS and CDR2 YFSETQ. V lost 4 bases to trimming and J lost 0 bases, with 13 bases between them.

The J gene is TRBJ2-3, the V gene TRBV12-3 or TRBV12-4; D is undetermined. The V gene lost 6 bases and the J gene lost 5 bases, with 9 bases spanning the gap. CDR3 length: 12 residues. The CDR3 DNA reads TGTGCCAGCAGCCAAGCCGGAGATACGCAGTATTTT. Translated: CASSQAGDTQYF.

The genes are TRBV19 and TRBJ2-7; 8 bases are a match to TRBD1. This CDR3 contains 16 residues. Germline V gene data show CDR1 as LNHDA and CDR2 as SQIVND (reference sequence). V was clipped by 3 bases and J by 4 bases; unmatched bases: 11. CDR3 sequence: CASSIRAGQGSYEQYF. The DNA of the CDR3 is TGTGCCAGTAGTATCCGTGCCGGACAGGGAAGTTACGAGCAGTACTTC. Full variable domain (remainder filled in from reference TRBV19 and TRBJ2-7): DGGITQSPKYLFRKEGQNVTLSCEQNLNHDAMYWYRQDPGQGLRLIYYSQIVNDFQKGDIAEGYSVSREKKESFPLTVTSAQKNPTAFYLCASSIRAGQGSYEQYFGPGTRLTVT.

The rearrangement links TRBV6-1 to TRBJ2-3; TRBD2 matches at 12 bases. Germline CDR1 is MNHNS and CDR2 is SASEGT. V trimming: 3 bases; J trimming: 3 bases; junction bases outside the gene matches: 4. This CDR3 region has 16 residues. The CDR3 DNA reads TGTGCCAGCAGTGAGTGGACTAGCGGGACAACAGATACGCAGTATTTT. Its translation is CASSEWTSGTTDTQYF.

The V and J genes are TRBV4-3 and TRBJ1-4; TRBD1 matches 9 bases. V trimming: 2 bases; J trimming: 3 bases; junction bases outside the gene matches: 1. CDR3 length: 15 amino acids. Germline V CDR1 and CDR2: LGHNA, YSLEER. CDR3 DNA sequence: TGCGCCAGCAGCCAAAGGACAGGGGCTAATGAAAAACTGTTTTTT. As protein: CASSQRTGANEKLFF.